These T cell receptor beta chains were read from a single sample in a study of shared clonotypes between healthy human individuals. Sequencing used immunoSEQ multiplex PCR; TCRdb keeps in-frame clones, though not all of them. The sample records around 430,000 clones, 70% to 80% being singletons. The sample taken for sequencing was PBMCs. The source of these receptors is a woman aged 40 to 49 in good health. Some clones in this sample may be carry-over from other donors' samples. CDR3s include the opening cysteine and the closing phenylalanine or tryptophan. Each record gives: CDR3 DNA, CDR3 protein, CDR3 length, D gene, clone size, J gene, V gene. The D gene is left open where the match is weak. Rows give clone size only sometimes, using once, few, many, or a class for an expanded clone.

TGTGCCAGCAGCTTAGGCGGCAGGGTGGACTATGGCTACACCTTC CASSLGGRVDYGYTF 15 NA NA TRBJ1-2 TRBV7-2
TGCGCCAGCAGCCAACTAGGCAGGAAGGCCTACAATGAGCAGTTCTTC CASSQLGRKAYNEQFF 16 NA NA TRBJ2-1 TRBV4-1
TGTGCCAGCAGCTTTGGCGGGAGTTACGAGCAGTACTTC CASSFGGSYEQYF 13 TRBD2 NA TRBJ2-7 TRBV7-6
TGTGCCAGCAGCCCTCAGCTGGTGTCCTACAATGAGCAGTTCTTC CASSPQLVSYNEQFF 15 NA NA TRBJ2-1 TRBV4-2
TGTGCCAGCAGCGTGGCAGGGTACCCTTACAATGAGCAGTTCTTC CASSVAGYPYNEQFF 15 NA NA TRBJ2-1 TRBV9
TGTGCCAGCAGCGTAGCATGGTCGGCAGATACGCAGTATTTT CASSVAWSADTQYF 14 NA NA TRBJ2-3 TRBV9
TGTGCCAGCAGCGTAGCGGGAGCCTACGAGCAGTACTTC CASSVAGAYEQYF 13 TRBD2 NA TRBJ2-7 TRBV7-9
TGTGCCAGCAGCCTCGACAGGGGACAGCCCCAGCATTTT CASSLDRGQPQHF 13 TRBD1 NA TRBJ1-5 TRBV28
TGCGCCAGCAGCTTGGAGGGTCGGGAGGGCACAGATACGCAGTATTTT CASSLEGREGTDTQYF 16 TRBD2 few TRBJ2-3 TRBV5-1
TGTGCCAGCAGTTTAAGGTCGGCAGGTGGACCTACCGGGGAGACCCAGTACTTC CASSLRSAGGPTGETQYF 18 NA once TRBJ2-5 TRBV28
TGTGCCACGGGGGGCACCCGCCTCCTACAAGAGACCCAGTACTTC CATGGTRLLQETQYF 15 NA NA TRBJ2-5 TRBV2
TGTGCCAGCAGCTGGGACACCCCGTCTGGGGCCAACGTCCTGACTTTC CASSWDTPSGANVLTF 16 NA NA TRBJ2-6 TRBV2
TGCGCCAGCAGCCAGGACAGGGTAGGGAATGAGCAGTTCTTC CASSQDRVGNEQFF 14 TRBD1 NA TRBJ2-1 TRBV4-1
TGCGCCAGCAGCTTGGACGGACAGGGGGCGAATGGCTACACCTTC CASSLDGQGANGYTF 15 TRBD1 NA TRBJ1-2 TRBV5-1
TGTGCCAGCAGCCAAGCGGTTGGGGGTTACGAGCAGTACTTC CASSQAVGGYEQYF 14 NA NA TRBJ2-7 TRBV14
TGTGCCAGCACCCCCGTAGGGGGCGAGACCTACGAGCAGTACTTC CASTPVGGETYEQYF 15 TRBD1 NA TRBJ2-7 TRBV28
TGCGCCAGCAGCTTGGCGCTAGATACGCAGTATTTT CASSLALDTQYF 12 NA NA TRBJ2-3 TRBV5-1
TGTGCCAGTAGTATGGGGGGTTACCGGCCCCAGCATTTT CASSMGGYRPQHF 13 NA NA TRBJ1-5 TRBV19
TGTGCCAGCAGAGGAAATAGCGGGGACCAAGAGACCCAGTACTTC CASRGNSGDQETQYF 15 TRBD2 many TRBJ2-5 TRBV6-4
TGTGCCAGCAGTAAAAAGACAGGGGGCATGCAGCCCCAGCATTTT CASSKKTGGMQPQHF 15 TRBD1 NA TRBJ1-5 TRBV6-5
TGTGCCTGGGAAACTTCCCCGGCCAAAAACATTCAGTACTTC CAWETSPAKNIQYF 14 NA NA TRBJ2-4 TRBV30
TGTGCCAGCAGCCGGCCGTTGCAAGGTTCGACCACCGGGGAGCTGTTTTTT CASSRPLQGSTTGELFF 17 NA NA TRBJ2-2 TRBV5-8
TGTGCCAGCAGCCTAGCAACGAGCCAAGAGACCCAGTACTTC CASSLATSQETQYF 14 NA once TRBJ2-5 TRBV4-2